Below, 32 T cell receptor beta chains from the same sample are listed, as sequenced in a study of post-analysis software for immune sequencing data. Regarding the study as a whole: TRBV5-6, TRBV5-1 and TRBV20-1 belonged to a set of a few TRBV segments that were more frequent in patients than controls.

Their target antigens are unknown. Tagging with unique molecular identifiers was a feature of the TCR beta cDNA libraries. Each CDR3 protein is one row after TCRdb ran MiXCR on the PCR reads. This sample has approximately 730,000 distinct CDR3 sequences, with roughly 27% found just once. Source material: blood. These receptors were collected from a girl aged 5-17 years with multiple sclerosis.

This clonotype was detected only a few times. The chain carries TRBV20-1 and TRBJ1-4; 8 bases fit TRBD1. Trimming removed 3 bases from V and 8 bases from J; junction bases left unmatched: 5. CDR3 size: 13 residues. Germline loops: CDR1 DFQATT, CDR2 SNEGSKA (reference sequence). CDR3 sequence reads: CSARTGVVEKLFF. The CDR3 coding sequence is TGCAGTGCTAGGACAGGGGTGGTCGAAAAACTGTTTTTT.

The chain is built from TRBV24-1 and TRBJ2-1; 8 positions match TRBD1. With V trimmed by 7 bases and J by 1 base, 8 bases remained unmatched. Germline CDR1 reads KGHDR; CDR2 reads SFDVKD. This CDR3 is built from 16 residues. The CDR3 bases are TGTGCCACCAGCTCCTACGACAGGGGATCCTACAATGAGCAGTTCTTC. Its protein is CATSSYDRGSYNEQFF.

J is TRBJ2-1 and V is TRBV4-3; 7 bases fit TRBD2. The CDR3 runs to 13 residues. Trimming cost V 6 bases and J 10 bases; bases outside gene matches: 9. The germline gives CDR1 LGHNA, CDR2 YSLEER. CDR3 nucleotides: TGCGCCAGCAGTTCGGCGGGAGTTGGAGAGCAGTTCTTC. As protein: CASSSAGVGEQFF.

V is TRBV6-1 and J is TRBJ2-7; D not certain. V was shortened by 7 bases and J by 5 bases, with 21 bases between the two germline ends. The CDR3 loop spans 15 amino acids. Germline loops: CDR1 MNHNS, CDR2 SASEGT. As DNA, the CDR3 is TGTGCCAGCAAAGTGGCGCCGCCGAAAGAGAACGAGCAGTACTTC. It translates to CASKVAPPKENEQYF.

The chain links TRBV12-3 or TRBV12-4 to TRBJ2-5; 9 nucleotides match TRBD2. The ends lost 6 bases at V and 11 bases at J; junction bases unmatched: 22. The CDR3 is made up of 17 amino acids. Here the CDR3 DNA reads TGTGCCAGCAGCTACGGCTTTAGCGGGAGTTTGAGGAATGAGCAGTACTTC. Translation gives CASSYGFSGSLRNEQYF.

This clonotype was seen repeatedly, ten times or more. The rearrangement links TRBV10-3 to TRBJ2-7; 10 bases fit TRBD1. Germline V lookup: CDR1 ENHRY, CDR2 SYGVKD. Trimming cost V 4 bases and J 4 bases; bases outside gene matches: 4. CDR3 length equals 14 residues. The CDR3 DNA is TGTGCCATCAGTGTTGGGACAGGGGAATACGAGCAGTACTTC. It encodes CAISVGTGEYEQYF.

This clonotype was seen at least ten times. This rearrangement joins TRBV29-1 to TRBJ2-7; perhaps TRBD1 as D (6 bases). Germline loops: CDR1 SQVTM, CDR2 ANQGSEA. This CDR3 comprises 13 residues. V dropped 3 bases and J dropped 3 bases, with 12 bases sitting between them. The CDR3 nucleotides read TGCAGCGTTGAGGGGCAGGGGCACTACGAGCAGTACTTC. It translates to CSVEGQGHYEQYF.

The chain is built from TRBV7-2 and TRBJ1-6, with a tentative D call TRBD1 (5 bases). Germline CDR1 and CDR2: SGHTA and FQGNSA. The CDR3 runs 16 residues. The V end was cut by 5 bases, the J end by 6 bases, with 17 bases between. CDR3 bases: TGTGCCAGCAGCCCGGCCGGGACGAATATTAATTCACCCCTCCACTTT. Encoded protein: CASSPAGTNINSPLHF.

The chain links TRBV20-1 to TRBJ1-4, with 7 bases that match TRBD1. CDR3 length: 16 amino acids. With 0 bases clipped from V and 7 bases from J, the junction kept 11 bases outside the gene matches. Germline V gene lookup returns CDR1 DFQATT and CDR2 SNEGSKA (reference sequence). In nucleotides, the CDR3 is TGCAGTGCTAGAGACCCAACGACAGGGAGGGGTGAAAAACTGTTTTTT. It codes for CSARDPTTGRGEKLFF.

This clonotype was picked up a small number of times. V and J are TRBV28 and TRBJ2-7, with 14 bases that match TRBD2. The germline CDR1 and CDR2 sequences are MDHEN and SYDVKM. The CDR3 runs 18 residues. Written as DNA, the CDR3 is TGTGAGATAAGATCCGGGACTAGCGGGAGAAGGGGGTCCTACGAGCAGTACTTC. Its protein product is CEIRSGTSGRRGSYEQYF.

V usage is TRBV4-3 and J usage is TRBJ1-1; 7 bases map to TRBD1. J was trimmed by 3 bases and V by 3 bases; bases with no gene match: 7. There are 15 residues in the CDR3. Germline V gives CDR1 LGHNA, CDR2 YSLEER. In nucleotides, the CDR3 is TGCGCCAGCAGCCACGGGGGGCAGGGGGACACTGAAGCTTTCTTT. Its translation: CASSHGGQGDTEAFF.

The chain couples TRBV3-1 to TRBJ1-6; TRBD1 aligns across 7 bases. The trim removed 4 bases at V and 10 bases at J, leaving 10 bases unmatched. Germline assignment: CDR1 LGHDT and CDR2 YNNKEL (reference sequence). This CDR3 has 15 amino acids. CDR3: CASSLAGGGRSPLHF. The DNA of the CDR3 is TGTGCCAGCAGCCTTGCAGGGGGGGGGCGATCACCCCTCCACTTT.

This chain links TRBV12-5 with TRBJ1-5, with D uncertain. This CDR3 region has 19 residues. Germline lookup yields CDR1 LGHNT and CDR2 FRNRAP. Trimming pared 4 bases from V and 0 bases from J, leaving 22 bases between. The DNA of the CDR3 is TGTGCTAGTGGTTCGGTATTAGATATCGGAACATATAGCAATCAGCCCCAGCATTTT. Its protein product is CASGSVLDIGTYSNQPQHF.

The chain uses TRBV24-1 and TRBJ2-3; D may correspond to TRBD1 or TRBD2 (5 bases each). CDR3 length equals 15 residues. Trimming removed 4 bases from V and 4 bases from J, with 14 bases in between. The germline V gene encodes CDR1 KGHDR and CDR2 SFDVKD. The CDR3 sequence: CATSESGTDADTQYF. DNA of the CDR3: TGTGCCACCAGTGAATCCGGGACCGACGCAGATACGCAGTATTTT.

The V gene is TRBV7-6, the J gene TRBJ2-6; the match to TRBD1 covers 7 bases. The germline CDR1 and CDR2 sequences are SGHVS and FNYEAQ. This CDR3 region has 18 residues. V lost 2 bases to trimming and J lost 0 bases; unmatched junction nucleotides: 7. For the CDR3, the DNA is TGTGCCAGCAGCTTAAAGACAGGGTTAAGCTCTGGGGCCAACGTCCTGACTTTC. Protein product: CASSLKTGLSSGANVLTF.

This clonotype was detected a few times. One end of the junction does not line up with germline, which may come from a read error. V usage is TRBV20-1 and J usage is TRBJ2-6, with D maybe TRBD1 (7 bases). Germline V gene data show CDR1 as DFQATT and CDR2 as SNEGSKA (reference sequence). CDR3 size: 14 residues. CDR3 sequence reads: CGASPGGPFAVLTF. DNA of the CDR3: TGCGGTGCTAGCCCAGGGGGGCCCTTCGCCGTCCTGACTTTC.

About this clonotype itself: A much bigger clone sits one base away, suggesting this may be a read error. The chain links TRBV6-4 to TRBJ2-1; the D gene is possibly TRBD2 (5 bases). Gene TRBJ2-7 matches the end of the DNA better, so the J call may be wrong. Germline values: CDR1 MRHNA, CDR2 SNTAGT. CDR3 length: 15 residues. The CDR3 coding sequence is TGTGCCAGCAGTGACTCGGCGGGCTCCTACAATGAGCAGTACTTC. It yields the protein CASSDSAGSYNEQYF.

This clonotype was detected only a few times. Here the CDR3 DNA reads TGCAGTCCCGGGACTCCGGGAGGAGCGGGTGGAAGGAGAAGACAAGAGACCCAGTACTTC. This sequence encodes CSPGTPGGAGGRRRQETQYF. The chain carries TRBV20-1 and TRBJ2-5; 7 bases are a match to TRBD2. V lost 8 bases and J lost 2; bases outside the gene matches: 29. The CDR3 has 20 amino acids. Germline assignment: CDR1 DFQATT and CDR2 SNEGSKA (reference sequence).

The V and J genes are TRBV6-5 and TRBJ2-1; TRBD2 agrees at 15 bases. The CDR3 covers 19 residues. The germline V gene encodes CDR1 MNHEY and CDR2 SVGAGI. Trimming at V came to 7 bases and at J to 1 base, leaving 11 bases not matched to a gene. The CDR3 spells CASISPAGTSGGSYNEQFF. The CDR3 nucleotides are TGTGCCAGCATTAGCCCCGCCGGGACTAGCGGGGGGTCCTACAATGAGCAGTTCTTC.

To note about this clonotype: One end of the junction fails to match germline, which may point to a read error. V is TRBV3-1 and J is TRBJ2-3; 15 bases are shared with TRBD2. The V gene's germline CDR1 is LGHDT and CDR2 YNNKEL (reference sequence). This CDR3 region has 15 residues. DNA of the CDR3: TGTGCCAGCGGACCGGGACTAGCGGGGGGAGATACGCGGTATTTT. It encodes CASGPGLAGGDTRYF.

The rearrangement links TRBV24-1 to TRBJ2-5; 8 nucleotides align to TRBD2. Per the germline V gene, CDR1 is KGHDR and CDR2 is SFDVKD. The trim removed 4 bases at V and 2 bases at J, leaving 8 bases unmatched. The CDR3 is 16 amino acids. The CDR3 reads CATSDRIAGRQETQYF. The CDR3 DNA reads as TGTGCCACCAGTGACCGAATAGCGGGACGACAAGAGACCCAGTACTTC.

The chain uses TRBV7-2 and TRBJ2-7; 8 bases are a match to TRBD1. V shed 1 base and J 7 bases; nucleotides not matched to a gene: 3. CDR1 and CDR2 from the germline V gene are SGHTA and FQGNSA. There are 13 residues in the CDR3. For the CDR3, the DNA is TGTGCCAGCAGCTTAGTGGACAGGGATGAGCAGTACTTC. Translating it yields CASSLVDRDEQYF.

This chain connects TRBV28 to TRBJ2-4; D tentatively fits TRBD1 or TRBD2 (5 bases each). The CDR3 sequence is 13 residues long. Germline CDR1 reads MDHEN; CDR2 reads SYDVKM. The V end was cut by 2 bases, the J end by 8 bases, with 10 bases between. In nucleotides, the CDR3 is TGTGCCAGCAGTTTAGGGGACGTAGACATTCAGTACTTC. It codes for CASSLGDVDIQYF.

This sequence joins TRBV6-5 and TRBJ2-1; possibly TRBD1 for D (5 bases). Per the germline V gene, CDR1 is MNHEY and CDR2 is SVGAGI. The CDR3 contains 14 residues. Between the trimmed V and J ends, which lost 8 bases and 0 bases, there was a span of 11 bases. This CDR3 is CASYRQGSYNEQFF. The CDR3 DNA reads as TGTGCCAGCTATCGGCAGGGCTCCTACAATGAGCAGTTCTTC.

The DNA for the CDR3 is TGCGCCAGCAGCCAACTGTTAGCGGGAGACCCAGATACGCAGTATTTT. It is translated as CASSQLLAGDPDTQYF. The rearrangement links TRBV4-1 to TRBJ2-3, with 9 nucleotides matching TRBD2. Trimming at V came to 2 bases and at J to 4 bases, leaving 7 bases not matched to a gene. The CDR3 extends over 16 amino acids. Germline CDR1 MGHRA, CDR2 YSYEKL.

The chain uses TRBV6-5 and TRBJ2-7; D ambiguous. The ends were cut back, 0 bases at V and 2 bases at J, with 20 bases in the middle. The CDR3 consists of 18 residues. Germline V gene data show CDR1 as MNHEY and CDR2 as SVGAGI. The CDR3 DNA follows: TGTGCCAGCAGTTACTCGAAGCCGGTCAATCAGCCCGCCTACGAGCAGTACTTC. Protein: CASSYSKPVNQPAYEQYF.

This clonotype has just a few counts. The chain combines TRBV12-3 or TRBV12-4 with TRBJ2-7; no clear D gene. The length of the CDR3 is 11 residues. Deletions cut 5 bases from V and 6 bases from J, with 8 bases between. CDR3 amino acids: CASSQLIEQYF. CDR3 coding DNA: TGTGCCAGCAGTCAATTGATCGAGCAGTACTTC.

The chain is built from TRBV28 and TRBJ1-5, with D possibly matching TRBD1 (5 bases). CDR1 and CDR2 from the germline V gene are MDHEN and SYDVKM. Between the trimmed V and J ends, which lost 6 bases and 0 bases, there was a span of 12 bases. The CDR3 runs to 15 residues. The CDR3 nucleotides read TGTGCCAGCAGGATGACAGTTTATAGCAATCAGCCCCAGCATTTT. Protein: CASRMTVYSNQPQHF.

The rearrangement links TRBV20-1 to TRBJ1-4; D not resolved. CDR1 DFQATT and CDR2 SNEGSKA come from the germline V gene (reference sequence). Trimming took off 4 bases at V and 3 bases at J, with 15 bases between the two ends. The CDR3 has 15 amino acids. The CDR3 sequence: CSAIIFGGPNEKLFF. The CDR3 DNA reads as TGCAGTGCTATAATCTTCGGTGGTCCTAATGAAAAACTGTTTTTT.

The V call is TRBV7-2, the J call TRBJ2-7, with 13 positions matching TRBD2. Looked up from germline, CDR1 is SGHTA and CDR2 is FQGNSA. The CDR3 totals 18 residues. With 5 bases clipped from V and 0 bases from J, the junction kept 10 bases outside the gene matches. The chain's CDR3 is CASSPRTSGGSSSYEQYF. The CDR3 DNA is TGTGCCAGCAGCCCGCGGACTAGCGGGGGTAGTAGCTCCTACGAGCAGTACTTC.

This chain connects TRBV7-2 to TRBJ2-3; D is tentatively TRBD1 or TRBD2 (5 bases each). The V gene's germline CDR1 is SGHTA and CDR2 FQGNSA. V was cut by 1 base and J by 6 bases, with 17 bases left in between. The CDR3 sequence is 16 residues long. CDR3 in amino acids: CASSLVGTQGLDTQYF. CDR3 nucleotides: TGTGCCAGCAGCTTAGTCGGGACCCAAGGCTTGGATACGCAGTATTTT.

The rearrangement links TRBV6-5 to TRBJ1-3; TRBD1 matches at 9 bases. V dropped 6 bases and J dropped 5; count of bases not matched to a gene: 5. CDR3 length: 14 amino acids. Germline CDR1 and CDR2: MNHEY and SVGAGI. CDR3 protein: CASRKQGARNTIYF. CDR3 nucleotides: TGTGCCAGCAGGAAACAGGGGGCCCGAAACACCATATATTTT.